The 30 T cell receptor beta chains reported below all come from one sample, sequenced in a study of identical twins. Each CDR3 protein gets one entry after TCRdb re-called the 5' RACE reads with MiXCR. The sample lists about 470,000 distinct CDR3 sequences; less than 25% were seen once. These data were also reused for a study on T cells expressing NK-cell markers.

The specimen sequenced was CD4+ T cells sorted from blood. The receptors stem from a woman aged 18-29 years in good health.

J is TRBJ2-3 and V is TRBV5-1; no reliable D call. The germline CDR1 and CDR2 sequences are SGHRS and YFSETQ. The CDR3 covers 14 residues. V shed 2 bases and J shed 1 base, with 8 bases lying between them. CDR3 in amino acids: CASSFRPGTDTQYF. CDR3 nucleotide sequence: TGCGCCAGCAGCTTCCGGCCAGGCACAGATACGCAGTATTTT. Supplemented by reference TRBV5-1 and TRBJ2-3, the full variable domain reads KAGVTQTPRYLIKTRGQQVTLSCSPISGHRSVSWYQQTPGQGLQFLFEYFSETQRNKGNFPGRFSGRQFSNSRSEMNVSTLELGDSALYLCASSFRPGTDTQYFGPGTRLTVL.

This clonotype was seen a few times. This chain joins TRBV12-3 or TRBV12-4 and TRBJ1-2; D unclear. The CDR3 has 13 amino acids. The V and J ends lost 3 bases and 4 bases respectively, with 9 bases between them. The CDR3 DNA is TGTGCCAGCAGTTTCCGGGCGAGCTATGGCTACACCTTC. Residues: CASSFRASYGYTF.

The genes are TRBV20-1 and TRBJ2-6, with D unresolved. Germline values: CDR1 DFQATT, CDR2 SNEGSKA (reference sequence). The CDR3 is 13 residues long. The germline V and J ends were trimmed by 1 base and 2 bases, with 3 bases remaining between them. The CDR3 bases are TGCAGTGCTAGAGGCCCTGGGGCCAACGTCCTGACTTTC. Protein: CSARGPGANVLTF.

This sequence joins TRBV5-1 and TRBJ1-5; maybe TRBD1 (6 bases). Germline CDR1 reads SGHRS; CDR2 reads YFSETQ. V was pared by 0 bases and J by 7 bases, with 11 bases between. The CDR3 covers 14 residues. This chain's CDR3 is CASSLEGGRQPQHF. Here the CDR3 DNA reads TGCGCCAGCAGCTTGGAAGGGGGTCGGCAGCCCCAGCATTTT.

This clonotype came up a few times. The CDR3 DNA reads TGTGCCAGCAGCTTGGCGGGGCCCGCAGATACGCAGTATTTT. This sequence encodes CASSLAGPADTQYF. The chain couples TRBV7-3 to TRBJ2-3; tentatively, D is TRBD2 (6 bases). Trimming took 3 bases from V and 4 from J, leaving 11 bases between them. The CDR3 spans 14 residues. The germline CDR1 and CDR2 sequences are SGHTA and FQGTGA.

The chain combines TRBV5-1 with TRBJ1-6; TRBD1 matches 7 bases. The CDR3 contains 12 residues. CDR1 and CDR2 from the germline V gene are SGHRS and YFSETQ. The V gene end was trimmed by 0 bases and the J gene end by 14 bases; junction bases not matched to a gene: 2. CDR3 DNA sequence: TGCGCCAGCAGCTTGGAAGGGGGCACCCTCCACTTT. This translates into CASSLEGGTLHF.

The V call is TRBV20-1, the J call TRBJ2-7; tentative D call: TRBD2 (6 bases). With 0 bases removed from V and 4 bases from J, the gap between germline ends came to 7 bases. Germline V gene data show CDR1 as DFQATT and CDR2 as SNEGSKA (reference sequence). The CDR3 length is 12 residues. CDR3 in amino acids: CSARDREYEQYF. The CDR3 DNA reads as TGCAGTGCTAGAGATCGGGAGTACGAGCAGTACTTC.

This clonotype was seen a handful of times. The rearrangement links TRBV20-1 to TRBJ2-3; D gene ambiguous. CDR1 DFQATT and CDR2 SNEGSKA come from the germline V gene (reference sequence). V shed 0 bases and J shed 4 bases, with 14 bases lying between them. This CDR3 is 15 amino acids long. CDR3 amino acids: CSARDPQRWADTQYF. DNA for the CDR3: TGCAGTGCTAGAGACCCCCAGCGATGGGCAGATACGCAGTATTTT.

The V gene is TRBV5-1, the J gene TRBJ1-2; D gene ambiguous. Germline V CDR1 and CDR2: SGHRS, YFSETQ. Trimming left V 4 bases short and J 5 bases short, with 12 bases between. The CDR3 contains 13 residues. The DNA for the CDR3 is TGCGCCAGCAGCCTCGCGGTCGGGTATGGCTACACCTTC. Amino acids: CASSLAVGYGYTF.

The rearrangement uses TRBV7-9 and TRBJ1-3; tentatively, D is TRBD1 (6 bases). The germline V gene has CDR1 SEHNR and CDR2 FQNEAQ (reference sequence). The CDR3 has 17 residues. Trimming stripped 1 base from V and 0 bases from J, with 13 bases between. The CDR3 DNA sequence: TGTGCCAGCAGCTTAGGGACAGTTTATTACTCTGGAAACACCATATATTTT. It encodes CASSLGTVYYSGNTIYF.

CDR3 residues: CASSYSAEMNTEAFF. The CDR3 DNA is TGTGCCAGCAGTTACTCCGCAGAAATGAACACTGAAGCTTTCTTT. The chain combines TRBV6-5 with TRBJ1-1; the D is unclear. Trimming took off 0 bases at V and 0 bases at J, with 8 bases between the two ends. This CDR3 is built from 15 residues. CDR1 is MNHEY and CDR2 is SVGAGI in the germline V gene.

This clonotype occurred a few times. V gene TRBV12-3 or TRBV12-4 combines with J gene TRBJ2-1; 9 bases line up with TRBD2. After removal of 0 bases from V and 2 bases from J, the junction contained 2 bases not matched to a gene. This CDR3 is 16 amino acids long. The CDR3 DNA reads TGTGCCAGCAGTTTAGCTAGCGGGAGACCCTACAATGAGCAGTTCTTC. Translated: CASSLASGRPYNEQFF.

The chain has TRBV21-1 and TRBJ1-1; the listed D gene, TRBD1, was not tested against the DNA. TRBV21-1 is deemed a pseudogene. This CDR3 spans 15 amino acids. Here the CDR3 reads CASSKIYRSNTEAFF. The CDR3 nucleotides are TGTGCCAGCAGCAAAATTTACAGGTCGAACACTGAAGCTTTCTTT.

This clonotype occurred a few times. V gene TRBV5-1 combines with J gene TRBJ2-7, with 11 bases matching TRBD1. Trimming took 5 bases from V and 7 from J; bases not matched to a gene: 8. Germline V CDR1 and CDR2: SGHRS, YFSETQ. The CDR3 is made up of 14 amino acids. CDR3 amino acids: CASSFSGQGGEQYF. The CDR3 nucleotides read TGCGCCAGCAGTTTCTCGGGACAGGGGGGTGAGCAGTACTTC. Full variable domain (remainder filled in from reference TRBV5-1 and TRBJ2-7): KAGVTQTPRYLIKTRGQQVTLSCSPISGHRSVSWYQQTPGQGLQFLFEYFSETQRNKGNFPGRFSGRQFSNSRSEMNVSTLELGDSALYLCASSFSGQGGEQYFGPGTRLTVT.

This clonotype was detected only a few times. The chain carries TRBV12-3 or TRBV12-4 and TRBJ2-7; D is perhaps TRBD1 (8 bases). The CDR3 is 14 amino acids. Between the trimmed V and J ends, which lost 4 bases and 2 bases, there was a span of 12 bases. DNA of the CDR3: TGTGCCAGCAGTTCCACAGGGGGGGCCTACGAGCAGTACTTC. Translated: CASSSTGGAYEQYF.

CDR3 sequence (DNA): TGCAGCGGACGACAGGGGAACGGGGAAAAACTGTTTTTT. It specifies CSGRQGNGEKLFF. V is TRBV29-1 and J is TRBJ1-4; 8 bases are a match to TRBD1. V dropped 7 bases and J dropped 8; count of bases not matched to a gene: 9. The CDR3 contains 13 residues. CDR1 is SQVTM, CDR2 ANQGSEA, per germline. Full variable domain (missing parts from reference TRBV29-1 and TRBJ1-4): SAVISQKPSRDICQRGTSLTIQCQVDSQVTMMFWYRQQPGQSLTLIATANQGSEATYESGFVIDKFPISRPNLTFSTLTVSNMSPEDSSIYLCSGRQGNGEKLFFGSGTQLSVL.

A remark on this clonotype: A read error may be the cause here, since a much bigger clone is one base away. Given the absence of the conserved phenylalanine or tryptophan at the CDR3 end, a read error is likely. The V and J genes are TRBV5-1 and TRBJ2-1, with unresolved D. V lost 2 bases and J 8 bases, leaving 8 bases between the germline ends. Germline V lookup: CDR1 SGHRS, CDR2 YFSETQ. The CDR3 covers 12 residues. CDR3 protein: CASSFSIDEQFI. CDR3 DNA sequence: TGCGCCAGCAGCTTTTCCATCGATGAGCAGTTCATC.

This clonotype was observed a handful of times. CDR3: CSVLWSGRETQYF. The CDR3 DNA reads TGCAGCGTGCTGTGGTCAGGTAGAGAGACCCAGTACTTC. This sequence joins TRBV29-1 and TRBJ2-5; D gene uncertain. Trimming stripped 6 bases from V and 4 bases from J, with 15 bases between. The CDR3 extends over 13 amino acids. CDR1 and CDR2 (germline): SQVTM, ANQGSEA.

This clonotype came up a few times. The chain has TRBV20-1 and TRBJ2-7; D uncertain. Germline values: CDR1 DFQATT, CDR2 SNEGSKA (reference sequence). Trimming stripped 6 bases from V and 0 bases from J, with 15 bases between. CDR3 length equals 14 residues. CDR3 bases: TGCAGTGCCCTTACGCCCCGTAGCTCCTACGAGCAGTACTTC. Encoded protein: CSALTPRSSYEQYF.

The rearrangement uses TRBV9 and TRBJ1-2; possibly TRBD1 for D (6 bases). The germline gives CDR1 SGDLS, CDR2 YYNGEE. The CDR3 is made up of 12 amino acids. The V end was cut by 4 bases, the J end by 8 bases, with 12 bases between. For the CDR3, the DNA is TGTGCCAGCAGCTCCAGGGGTTGGGGCTACACCTTC. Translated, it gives CASSSRGWGYTF.

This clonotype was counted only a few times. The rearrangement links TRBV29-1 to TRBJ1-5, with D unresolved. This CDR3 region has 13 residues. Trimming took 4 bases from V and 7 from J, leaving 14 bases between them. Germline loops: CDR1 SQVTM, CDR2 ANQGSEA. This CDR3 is CSVVSIAGQPQHF. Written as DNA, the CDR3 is TGCAGCGTTGTGTCTATAGCTGGACAGCCCCAGCATTTT.

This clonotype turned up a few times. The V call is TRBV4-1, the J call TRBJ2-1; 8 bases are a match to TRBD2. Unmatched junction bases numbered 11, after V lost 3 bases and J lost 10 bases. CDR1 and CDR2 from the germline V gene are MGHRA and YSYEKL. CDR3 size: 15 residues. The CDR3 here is CASSQQGTRSKEQFF. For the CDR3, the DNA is TGCGCCAGCAGCCAGCAAGGGACTAGATCTAAGGAGCAGTTCTTC.

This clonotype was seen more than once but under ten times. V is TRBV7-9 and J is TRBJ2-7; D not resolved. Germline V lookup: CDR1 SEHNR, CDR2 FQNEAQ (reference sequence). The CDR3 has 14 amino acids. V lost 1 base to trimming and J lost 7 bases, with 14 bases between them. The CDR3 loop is CASSLGTEALEQYF. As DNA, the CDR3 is TGTGCCAGCAGCTTAGGGACCGAGGCTCTGGAGCAGTACTTC.

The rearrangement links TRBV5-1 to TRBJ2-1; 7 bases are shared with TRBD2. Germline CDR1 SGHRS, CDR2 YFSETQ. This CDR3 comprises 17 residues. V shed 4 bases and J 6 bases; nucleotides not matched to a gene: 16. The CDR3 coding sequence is TGCGCCAGCAGCCCCGACAATCCAAGCGGGGCCTTCAATGAGCAGTTCTTC. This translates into CASSPDNPSGAFNEQFF. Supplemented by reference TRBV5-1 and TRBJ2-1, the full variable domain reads KAGVTQTPRYLIKTRGQQVTLSCSPISGHRSVSWYQQTPGQGLQFLFEYFSETQRNKGNFPGRFSGRQFSNSRSEMNVSTLELGDSALYLCASSPDNPSGAFNEQFFGPGTRLTVL.

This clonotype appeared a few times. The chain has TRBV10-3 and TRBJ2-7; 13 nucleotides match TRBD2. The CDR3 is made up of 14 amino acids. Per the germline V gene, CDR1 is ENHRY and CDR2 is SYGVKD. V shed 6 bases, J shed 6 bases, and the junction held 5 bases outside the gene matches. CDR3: CAISAGTSGVEQYF. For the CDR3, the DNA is TGTGCCATCAGCGCCGGGACTAGCGGGGTCGAGCAGTACTTC.

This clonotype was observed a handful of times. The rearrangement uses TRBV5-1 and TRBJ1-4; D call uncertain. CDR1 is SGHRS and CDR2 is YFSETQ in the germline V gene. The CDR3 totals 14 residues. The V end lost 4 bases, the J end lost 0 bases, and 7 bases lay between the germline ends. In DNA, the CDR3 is TGCGCCAGCAGCGCGGTTGCAACTAATGAAAAACTGTTTTTT. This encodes CASSAVATNEKLFF.

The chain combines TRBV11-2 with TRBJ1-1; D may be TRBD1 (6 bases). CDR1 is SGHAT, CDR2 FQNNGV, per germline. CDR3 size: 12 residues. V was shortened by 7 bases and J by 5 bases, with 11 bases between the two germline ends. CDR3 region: CASTQGLTEAFF. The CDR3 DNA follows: TGTGCCAGCACCCAGGGGCTAACTGAAGCTTTCTTT.

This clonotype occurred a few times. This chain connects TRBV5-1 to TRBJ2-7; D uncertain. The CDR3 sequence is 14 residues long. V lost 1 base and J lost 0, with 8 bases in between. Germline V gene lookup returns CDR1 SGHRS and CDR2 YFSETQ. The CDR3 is CASSLRTSSYEQYF. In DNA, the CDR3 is TGCGCCAGCAGCTTGAGGACGAGCTCCTACGAGCAGTACTTC.

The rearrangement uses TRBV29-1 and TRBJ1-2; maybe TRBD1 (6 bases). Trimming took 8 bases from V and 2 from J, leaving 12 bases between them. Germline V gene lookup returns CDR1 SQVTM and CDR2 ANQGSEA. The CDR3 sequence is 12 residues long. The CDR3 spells CSIMDRNYGYTF. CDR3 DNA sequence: TGCAGCATTATGGACAGAAACTATGGCTACACCTTC.

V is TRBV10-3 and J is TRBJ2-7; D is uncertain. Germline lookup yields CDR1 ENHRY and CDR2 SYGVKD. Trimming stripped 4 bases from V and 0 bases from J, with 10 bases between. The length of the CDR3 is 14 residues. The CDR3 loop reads CAISGRISSYEQYF. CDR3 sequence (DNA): TGTGCCATCAGTGGTCGGATCAGCTCCTACGAGCAGTACTTC.